This T cell receptor beta chain emerged from a study of regulatory T cells in long-lasting Graves disease. A remark on this clonotype: Antigen unknown.

The time point was: persistent/refractory GD, antithyroid drugs over 5 years with positive TRAb. Scientists built the TCR library using RNA that was extracted from PBMCs. General study findings and limits: Possibly, accuracy suffered from the small sample size. The study found TRBV28, TRBJ1-2 and TRBJ2-5 favored in persistent disease. A greater number of public clonotypes (2,741) was shared by persistent patients than by new patients (around 970). Patients with persistent Graves' had lower TCR diversity than newly diagnosed patients.

CDR3 length: 16 amino acids. Germline V CDR1 and CDR2: SGHTA, FQGNSA. Trimming removed 4 bases from V and 1 base from J; junction bases left unmatched: 6. Arm-PCR of CDR3 regions and iRepertoire HTBI primers were the basis on which TCR beta libraries were built. TCRdb processed the multiplex PCR reads anew with MiXCR; each CDR3 protein has one entry. The sample has about 470,000 distinct CDR3 sequences; about 22% are singletons. Here the sequenced sample was peripheral blood mononuclear cells (PBMCs), taken when the disease was refractory, from a patient treated with antithyroid drugs. V is TRBV7-2 and J is TRBJ2-2, with TRBD2 matching 7 bases. The TCR was taken from a female donor with Graves disease. Here the CDR3 reads CASSSKSSGNTGELFF. DNA for the CDR3: TGTGCCAGCAGCTCTAAGTCTAGCGGGAACACCGGGGAGCTGTTTTTT.